The next 10 T cell receptor beta chains were all read from a single sample in a study of early T cells in non-severe SARS-CoV-2 infection. TCRdb re-called the 5' RACE reads through MiXCR, storing one row per CDR3 protein. The table has 90,000 to 100,000 distinct CDR3 sequences, around 14% seen once. Specimen: whole blood. These receptors all come from an adult who was a healthcare worker with PCR-confirmed SARS-CoV-2 infection or an uninfected control (not recorded which).

A remark on this clonotype: A read error is possible here, since a much larger clone lies one base away. The chain carries TRBV3-1 and TRBJ1-5, with TRBD1 as a possible D gene (5 bases). CDR1 is LGHDT and CDR2 is YNNKEL in the germline V gene (reference sequence). Deletions cut 3 bases from V and 2 bases from J, with 8 bases between. The CDR3 extends over 14 amino acids. The CDR3 nucleotides are TGTGCCAGCAGCCAGGGGACTGGCAATCAGCCCCAGCATTTT. It translates to CASSQGTGNQPQHF. Variable domain in full (rest from reference TRBV3-1 and TRBJ1-5): DTAVSQTPKYLVTQMGNDKSIKCEQNLGHDTMYWYKQDSKKFLKIMFSYNNKELIINETVPNRFSPKSPDKAHLNLHINSLELGDSAVYFCASSQGTGNQPQHFGDGTRLSIL.

This clonotype has ten or more counts. The V gene is TRBV20-1, the J gene TRBJ1-2, with D tentatively TRBD1 (5 bases). The CDR3 covers 18 residues. Germline V CDR1 and CDR2: DFQATT, SNEGSKA (reference sequence). Deletions cut 2 bases from V and 5 bases from J, with 27 bases between. The CDR3 region has the DNA TGCAGTGCTAGACGTTGGGTTGGTGAGGGGCCCGGGAGATATGGCTACACCTTC. Its protein product is CSARRWVGEGPGRYGYTF.

This clonotype was detected only a few times. The CDR3 region is CASSWGQANTEAFF. In DNA, the CDR3 is TGCGCCAGCAGCTGGGGACAGGCGAACACTGAAGCTTTCTTT. V gene TRBV5-1 combines with J gene TRBJ1-1; 8 nucleotides agree with TRBD1. V lost 3 bases and J lost 1; bases outside the gene matches: 2. The CDR3 has 14 amino acids. Germline V gene lookup returns CDR1 SGHRS and CDR2 YFSETQ.

This clonotype was counted ten times or more. V gene TRBV12-3 or TRBV12-4 combines with J gene TRBJ1-5; D is uncertain. Trimming pared 1 base from V and 4 bases from J, leaving 11 bases between. This CDR3 has 15 amino acids. In DNA, the CDR3 is TGTGCCAGCAGTTTAGGGCCGCTCACGAATCAGCCCCAGCATTTT. Translated, it gives CASSLGPLTNQPQHF.

At least ten counts were recorded for this clonotype. The chain employs TRBV6-5 and TRBJ1-2; perhaps TRBD1 as D (5 bases). Germline assignment: CDR1 MNHEY and CDR2 SVGAGI. V lost 6 bases, J lost 2 bases, and 16 bases lay in between. The CDR3 has 15 residues. CDR3 nucleotide sequence: TGTGCCAGCAGCGAATATTCGACAGCAAACTATGGCTACACCTTC. Encoded protein: CASSEYSTANYGYTF.

The rearrangement uses TRBV28 and TRBJ1-1, with D hard to call. This CDR3 contains 12 residues. V was cut by 1 base and J by 4 bases, with 4 bases left in between. Germline V gene data show CDR1 as MDHEN and CDR2 as SYDVKM. CDR3 in amino acids: CASSLYPTEAFF. The CDR3 DNA is TGTGCCAGCAGTTTATACCCCACTGAAGCTTTCTTT. The variable domain in full, with the rest retrieved from reference TRBV28 and TRBJ1-1, is DVKVTQSSRYLVKRTGEKVFLECVQDMDHENMFWYRQDPGLGLRLIYFSYDVKMKEKGDIPEGYSVSREKKERFSLILESASTNQTSMYLCASSLYPTEAFFGQGTRLTVV.

Ten or more counts support this clonotype. CDR3 in amino acids: CASSHSGSHEQYF. In DNA form, the CDR3 reads TGTGCCAGCAGCCACTCAGGTTCCCACGAGCAGTACTTC. The V gene is TRBV28, the J gene TRBJ2-7; D gene ambiguous. V was pared by 6 bases and J by 5 bases, with 14 bases between. Germline V CDR1 and CDR2: MDHEN, SYDVKM. The CDR3 spans 13 residues.

This clonotype was seen only a few times. V gene TRBV20-1 combines with J gene TRBJ1-3; no clear D. CDR1 and CDR2 from the germline V gene are DFQATT and SNEGSKA (reference sequence). The CDR3 runs 14 residues. Trimming took off 0 bases at V and 0 bases at J, with 6 bases between the two ends. Here the CDR3 DNA reads TGCAGTGCTAGAGACGAGAGCTCTGGAAACACCATATATTTT. This translates into CSARDESSGNTIYF.

This clonotype appeared many times. The junction shows a germline mismatch at one end, possibly a read error. The chain has TRBV20-1 and TRBJ1-2; D remains ambiguous. CDR1 and CDR2 (germline): DFQATT, SNEGSKA (reference sequence). This CDR3 region has 11 residues. The CDR3: CSAVDGYSYTF. DNA of the CDR3: TGCAGTGCTGTGGACGGCTATAGCTACACCTTC.

This rearrangement joins TRBV5-5 to TRBJ2-2; TRBD1 aligns across 7 bases. With 0 bases clipped from V and 3 bases from J, the junction kept 2 bases outside the gene matches. This CDR3 comprises 15 residues. Germline loops: CDR1 SGHKS, CDR2 YYEKEE (reference sequence). The CDR3 bases are TGTGCCAGCAGCTTGGATACAGGGGACACCGGGGAGCTGTTTTTT. Residues: CASSLDTGDTGELFF.